This TCR beta chain was documented in a study of response to subunit inactivated influenza vaccine. Overall study findings and caveats: The authors offered the suggestion that each seasonal influenza vaccination recruits few new T cells.

CDR3 size: 15 residues. V lost 5 bases and J lost 3; bases outside the gene matches: 8. Per germline, CDR1 SGHTA and CDR2 FQGNSA. TCRdb reprocessed the RT-PCR reads via MiXCR and lists one record per CDR3 protein. The repertoire has about 520,000 distinct CDR3 sequences, 10% to 11% of them found once; the top ten carry approximately 12%. This clonotype was found many times. Its antigen remains unidentified. The chain is built from TRBV7-2 and TRBJ2-7; 9 bases line up with TRBD1. The source material was PBMCs from blood, sampled 45 days after vaccination. The sequence was obtained from a man aged 45-65 years who received an inactivated influenza vaccine. The CDR3 loop reads CASSLDGTGLYEQYF. The CDR3 nucleotides read TGTGCCAGCAGCCTCGACGGGACAGGGCTCTACGAGCAGTACTTC.